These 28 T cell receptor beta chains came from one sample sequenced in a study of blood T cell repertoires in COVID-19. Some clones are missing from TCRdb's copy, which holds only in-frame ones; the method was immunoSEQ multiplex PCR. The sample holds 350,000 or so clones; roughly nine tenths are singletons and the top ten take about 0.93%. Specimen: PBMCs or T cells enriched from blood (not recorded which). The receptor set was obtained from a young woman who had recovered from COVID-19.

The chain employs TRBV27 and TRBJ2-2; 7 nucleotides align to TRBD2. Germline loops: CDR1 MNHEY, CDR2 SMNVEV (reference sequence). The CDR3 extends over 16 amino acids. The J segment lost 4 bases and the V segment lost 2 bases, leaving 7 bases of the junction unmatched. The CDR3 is CASSLISGRGTGELFF. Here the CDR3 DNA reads TGTGCCAGCAGTTTAATTTCAGGGAGGGGCACCGGGGAGCTGTTTTTT.

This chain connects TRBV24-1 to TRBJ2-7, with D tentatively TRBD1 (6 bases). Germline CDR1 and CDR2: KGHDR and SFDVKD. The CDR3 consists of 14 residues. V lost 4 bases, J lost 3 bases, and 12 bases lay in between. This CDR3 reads CATSDSGTRYEQYF. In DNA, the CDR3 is TGTGCCACCAGTGACTCCGGGACACGCTACGAGCAGTACTTC.

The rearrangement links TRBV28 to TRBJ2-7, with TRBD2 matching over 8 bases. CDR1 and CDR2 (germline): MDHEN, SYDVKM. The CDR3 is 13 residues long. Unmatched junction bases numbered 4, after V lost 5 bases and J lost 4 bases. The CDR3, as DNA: TGTGCCAGCAGTCCCGGGAGGGAATACGAGCAGTACTTC. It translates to CASSPGREYEQYF.

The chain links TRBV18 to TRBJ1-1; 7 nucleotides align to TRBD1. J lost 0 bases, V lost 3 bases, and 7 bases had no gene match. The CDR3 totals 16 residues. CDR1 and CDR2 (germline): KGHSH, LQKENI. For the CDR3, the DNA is TGTGCCAGCTCACCCCGGACAGGAGATATGAACACTGAAGCTTTCTTT. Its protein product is CASSPRTGDMNTEAFF.

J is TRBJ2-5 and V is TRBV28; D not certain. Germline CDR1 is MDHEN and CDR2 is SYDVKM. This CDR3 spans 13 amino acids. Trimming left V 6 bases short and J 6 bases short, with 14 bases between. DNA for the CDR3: TGTGCCAGCAGCCCGTCGGGTACGAAGACCCAGTACTTC. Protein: CASSPSGTKTQYF.

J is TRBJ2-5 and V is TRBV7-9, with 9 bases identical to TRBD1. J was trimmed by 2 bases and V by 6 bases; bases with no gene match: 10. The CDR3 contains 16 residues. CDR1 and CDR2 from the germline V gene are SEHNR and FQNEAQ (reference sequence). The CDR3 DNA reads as TGTGCCAGCAGACCAGAAAACAGGGGGCAACAAGAGACCCAGTACTTC. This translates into CASRPENRGQQETQYF.

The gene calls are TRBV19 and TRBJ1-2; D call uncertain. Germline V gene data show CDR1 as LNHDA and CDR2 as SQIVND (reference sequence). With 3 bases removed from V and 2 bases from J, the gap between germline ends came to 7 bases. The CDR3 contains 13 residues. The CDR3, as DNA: TGTGCCAGTAGTATCTCCGGGAACTATGGCTACACCTTC. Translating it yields CASSISGNYGYTF. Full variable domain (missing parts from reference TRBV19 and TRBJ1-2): DGGITQSPKYLFRKEGQNVTLSCEQNLNHDAMYWYRQDPGQGLRLIYYSQIVNDFQKGDIAEGYSVSREKKESFPLTVTSAQKNPTAFYLCASSISGNYGYTFGSGTRLTVV.

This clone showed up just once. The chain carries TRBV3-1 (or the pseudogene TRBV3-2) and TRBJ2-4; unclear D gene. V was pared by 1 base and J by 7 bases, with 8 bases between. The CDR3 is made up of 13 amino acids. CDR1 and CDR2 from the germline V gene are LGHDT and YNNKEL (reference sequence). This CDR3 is CASSQGRGNIQYF. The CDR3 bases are TGTGCCAGCAGCCAAGGACGCGGCAACATTCAGTACTTC.

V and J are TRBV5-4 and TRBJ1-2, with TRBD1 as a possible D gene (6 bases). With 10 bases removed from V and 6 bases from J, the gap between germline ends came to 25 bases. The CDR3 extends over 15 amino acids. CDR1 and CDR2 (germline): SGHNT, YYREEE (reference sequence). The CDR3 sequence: CALREGDGRPDGYTF. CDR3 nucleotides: TGTGCCCTCAGGGAGGGGGACGGCCGTCCCGATGGCTACACCTTC. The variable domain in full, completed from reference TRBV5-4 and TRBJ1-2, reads ETGVTQSPTHLIKTRGQQVTLRCSSQSGHNTVSWYQQALGQGPQFIFQYYREEENGRGNFPPRFSGLQFPNYSSELNVNALELDDSALYLCALREGDGRPDGYTFGSGTRLTVV.

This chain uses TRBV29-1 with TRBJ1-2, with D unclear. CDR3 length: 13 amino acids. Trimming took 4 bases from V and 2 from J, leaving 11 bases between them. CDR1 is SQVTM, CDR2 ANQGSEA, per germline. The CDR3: CSVGGVLNYGYTF. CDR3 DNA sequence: TGCAGCGTTGGCGGGGTCCTAAACTATGGCTACACCTTC.

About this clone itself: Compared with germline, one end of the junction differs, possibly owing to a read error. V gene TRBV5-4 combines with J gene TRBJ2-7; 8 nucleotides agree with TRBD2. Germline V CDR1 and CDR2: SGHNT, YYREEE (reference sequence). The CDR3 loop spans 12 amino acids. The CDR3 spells CASSPGGGAEDF. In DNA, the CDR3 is TGTGCCAGCAGCCCGGGAGGGGGGGCTGAAGACTTC.

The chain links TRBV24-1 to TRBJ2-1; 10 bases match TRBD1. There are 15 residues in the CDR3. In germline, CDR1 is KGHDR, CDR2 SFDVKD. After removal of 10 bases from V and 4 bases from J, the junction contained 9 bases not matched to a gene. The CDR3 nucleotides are TGTGCCACGAACCCGGGGGACAGGGGTTACAATGAGCAGTTCTTC. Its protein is CATNPGDRGYNEQFF.

The chain's CDR3 is CASGVGTTYNEQFF. The CDR3 DNA follows: TGTGCCAGCGGGGTCGGGACAACCTACAATGAGCAGTTCTTC. The chain recombines TRBV28 with TRBJ2-1, with TRBD1 as a possible D gene (6 bases). Germline V lookup: CDR1 MDHEN, CDR2 SYDVKM. The CDR3 has 14 residues. With 8 bases removed from V and 2 bases from J, the gap between germline ends came to 13 bases. The entire variable domain, with the rest obtained from reference TRBV28 and TRBJ2-1, is as follows: DVKVTQSSRYLVKRTGEKVFLECVQDMDHENMFWYRQDPGLGLRLIYFSYDVKMKEKGDIPEGYSVSREKKERFSLILESASTNQTSMYLCASGVGTTYNEQFFGPGTRLTVL.

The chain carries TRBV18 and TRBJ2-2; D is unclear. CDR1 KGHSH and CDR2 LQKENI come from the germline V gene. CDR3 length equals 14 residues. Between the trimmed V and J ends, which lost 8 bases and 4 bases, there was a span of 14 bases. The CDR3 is CASQYSVATGELFF. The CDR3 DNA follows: TGTGCCAGCCAATACAGTGTTGCCACCGGGGAGCTGTTTTTT.

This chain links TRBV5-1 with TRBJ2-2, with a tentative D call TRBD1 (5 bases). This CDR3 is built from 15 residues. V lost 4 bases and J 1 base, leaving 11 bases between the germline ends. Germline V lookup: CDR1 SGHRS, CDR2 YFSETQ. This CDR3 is CASSLRVENTGELFF. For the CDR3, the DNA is TGCGCCAGCAGCCTCAGGGTGGAGAACACCGGGGAGCTGTTTTTT. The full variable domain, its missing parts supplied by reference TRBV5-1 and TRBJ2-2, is KAGVTQTPRYLIKTRGQQVTLSCSPISGHRSVSWYQQTPGQGLQFLFEYFSETQRNKGNFPGRFSGRQFSNSRSEMNVSTLELGDSALYLCASSLRVENTGELFFGEGSRLTVL.

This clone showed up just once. The CDR3 DNA is TGTGCCAGTACCTCGAAAGGGGACAGGGGGCGTTATGGCTACACCTTC. This codes for CASTSKGDRGRYGYTF. The chain joins TRBV19 to TRBJ1-2, with 12 bases that match TRBD1. This CDR3 has 16 residues. V lost 7 bases, J lost 5 bases, and 11 bases stayed unmatched. Per germline, CDR1 LNHDA and CDR2 SQIVND (reference sequence).

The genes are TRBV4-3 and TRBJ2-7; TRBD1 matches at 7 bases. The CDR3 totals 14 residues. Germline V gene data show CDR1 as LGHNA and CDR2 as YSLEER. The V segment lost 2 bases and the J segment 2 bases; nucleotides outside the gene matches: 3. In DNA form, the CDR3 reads TGCGCCAGCAGCCAATCCGGGACAGCCTACGAGCAGTACTTC. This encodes CASSQSGTAYEQYF.

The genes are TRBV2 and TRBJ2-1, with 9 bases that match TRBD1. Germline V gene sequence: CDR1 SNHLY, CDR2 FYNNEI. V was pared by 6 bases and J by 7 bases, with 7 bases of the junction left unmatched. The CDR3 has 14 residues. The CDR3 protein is CASSTGTGTNEQFF. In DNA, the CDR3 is TGTGCCAGCAGCACCGGGACAGGGACAAATGAGCAGTTCTTC.

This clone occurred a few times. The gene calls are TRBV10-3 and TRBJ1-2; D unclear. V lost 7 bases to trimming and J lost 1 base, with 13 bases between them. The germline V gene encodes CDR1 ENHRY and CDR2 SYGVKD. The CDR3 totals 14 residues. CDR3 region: CAITGDLVNYGYTF. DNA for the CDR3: TGTGCCATCACCGGGGATCTTGTTAACTATGGCTACACCTTC.

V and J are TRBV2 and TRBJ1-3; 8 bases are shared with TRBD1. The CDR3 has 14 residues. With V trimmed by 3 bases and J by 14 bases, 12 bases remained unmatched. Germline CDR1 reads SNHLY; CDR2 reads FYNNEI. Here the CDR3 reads CASSDGRGPTRLYF. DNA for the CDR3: TGTGCCAGCAGTGATGGCAGGGGGCCCACGAGACTATATTTT. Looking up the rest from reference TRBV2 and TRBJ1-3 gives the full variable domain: EPEVTQTPSHQVTQMGQEVILRCVPISNHLYFYWYRQILGQKVEFLVSFYNNEISEKSEIFDDQFSVERPDGSNFTLKIRSTKLEDSAMYFCASSDGRGPTRLYFGEGSWLTVV.

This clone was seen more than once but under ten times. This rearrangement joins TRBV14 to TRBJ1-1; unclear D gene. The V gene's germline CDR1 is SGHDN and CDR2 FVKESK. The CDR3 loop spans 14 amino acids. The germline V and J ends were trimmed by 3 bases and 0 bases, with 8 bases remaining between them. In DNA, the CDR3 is TGTGCCAGCAGCCACCAGACTGTGAACACTGAAGCTTTCTTT. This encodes CASSHQTVNTEAFF. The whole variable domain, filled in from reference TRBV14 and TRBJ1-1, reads EAGVTQFPSHSVIEKGQTVTLRCDPISGHDNLYWYRRVMGKEIKFLLHFVKESKQDESGMPNNRFLAERTGGTYSTLKVQPAELEDSGVYFCASSHQTVNTEAFFGQGTRLTVV.

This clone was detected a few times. In DNA form, the CDR3 reads TGTGCCAGCGCTACCCGACCCGGGACAGGGCTCTACACCTTC. Residues: CASATRPGTGLYTF. This chain joins TRBV3-1 (or the pseudogene TRBV3-2) and TRBJ1-2, with 9 nucleotides matching TRBD1. Trimming at V came to 8 bases and at J to 10 bases, leaving 14 bases not matched to a gene. This CDR3 comprises 14 residues. Germline CDR1 reads LGHDT; CDR2 reads YNNKEL (reference sequence).

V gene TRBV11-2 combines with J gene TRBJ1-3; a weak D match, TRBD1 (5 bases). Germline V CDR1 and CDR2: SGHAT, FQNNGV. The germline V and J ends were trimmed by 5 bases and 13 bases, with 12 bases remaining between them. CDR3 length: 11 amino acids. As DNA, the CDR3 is TGTGCCAGCAGCGGGGGAGGGCTAATATATTTT. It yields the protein CASSGGGLIYF.

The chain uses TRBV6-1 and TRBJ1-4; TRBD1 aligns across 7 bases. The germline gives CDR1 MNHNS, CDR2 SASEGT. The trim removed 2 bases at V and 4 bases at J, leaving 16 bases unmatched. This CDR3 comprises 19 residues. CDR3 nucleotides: TGTGCCAGCAGTGAATGGGCTCGAGGGGGCAGGTTCTTTAATGAAAAACTGTTTTTT. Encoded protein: CASSEWARGGRFFNEKLFF.

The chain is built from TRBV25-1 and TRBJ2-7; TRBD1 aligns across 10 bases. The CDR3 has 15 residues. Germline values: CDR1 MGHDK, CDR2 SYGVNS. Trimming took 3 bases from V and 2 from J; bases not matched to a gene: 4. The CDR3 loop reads CASSDAGTGAYEQYF. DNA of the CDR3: TGTGCCAGCAGTGACGCCGGGACAGGGGCCTACGAGCAGTACTTC.

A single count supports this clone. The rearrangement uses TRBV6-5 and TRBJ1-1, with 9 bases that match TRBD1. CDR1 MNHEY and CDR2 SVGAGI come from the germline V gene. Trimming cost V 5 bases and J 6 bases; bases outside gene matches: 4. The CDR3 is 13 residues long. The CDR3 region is CASSIRTGAEAFF. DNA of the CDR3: TGTGCCAGCAGTATTAGGACAGGGGCTGAAGCTTTCTTT.

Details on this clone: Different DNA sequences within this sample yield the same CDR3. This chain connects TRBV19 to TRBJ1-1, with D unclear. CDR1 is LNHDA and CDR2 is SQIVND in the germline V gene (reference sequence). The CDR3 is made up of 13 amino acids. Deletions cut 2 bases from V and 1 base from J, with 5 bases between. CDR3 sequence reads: CASSISRNTEAFF. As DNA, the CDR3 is TGTGCCAGTAGTATATCCCGGAACACTGAAGCTTTCTTT.

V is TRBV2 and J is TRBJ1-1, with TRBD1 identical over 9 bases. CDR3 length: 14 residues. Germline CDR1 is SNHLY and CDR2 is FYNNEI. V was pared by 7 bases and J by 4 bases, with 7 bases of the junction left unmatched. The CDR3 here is CASIPGTGSTEAFF. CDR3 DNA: TGTGCCAGCATCCCGGGGACAGGGAGCACTGAAGCTTTCTTT. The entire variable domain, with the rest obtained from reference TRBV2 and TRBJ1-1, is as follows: EPEVTQTPSHQVTQMGQEVILRCVPISNHLYFYWYRQILGQKVEFLVSFYNNEISEKSEIFDDQFSVERPDGSNFTLKIRSTKLEDSAMYFCASIPGTGSTEAFFGQGTRLTVV.